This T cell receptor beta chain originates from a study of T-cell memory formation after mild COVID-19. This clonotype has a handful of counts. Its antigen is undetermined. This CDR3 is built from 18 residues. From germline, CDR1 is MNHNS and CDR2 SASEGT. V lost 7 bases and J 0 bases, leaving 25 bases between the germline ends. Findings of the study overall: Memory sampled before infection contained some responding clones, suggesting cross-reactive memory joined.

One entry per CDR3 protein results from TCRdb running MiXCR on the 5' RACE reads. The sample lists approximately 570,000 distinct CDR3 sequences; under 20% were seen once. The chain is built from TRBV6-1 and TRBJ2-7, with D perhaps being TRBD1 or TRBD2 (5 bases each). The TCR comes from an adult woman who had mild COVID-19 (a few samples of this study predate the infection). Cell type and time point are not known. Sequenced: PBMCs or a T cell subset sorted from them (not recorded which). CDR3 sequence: CASTKSAGSLSGSYEQYF. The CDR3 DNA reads TGTGCCAGCACAAAGTCGGCAGGGAGTTTAAGTGGCTCCTACGAGCAGTACTTC.